Reported below is one T cell receptor (beta chain). The antigen is undetermined. Axillary draining lymph nodes of breast cancer patients supplied the node samples. This specimen comes from a study of breast tumors, draining lymph nodes, adjacent tissues. Study-wide findings and caveats: Data fit most tumor T cells coming from lymph node, expanding in tumor. Luminal-like breast cancer showed significantly higher tumor–nontumor repertoire similarity than basal-like. The lymph node origin of tumor T cells was framed as consistent with a hypothesis, not demonstrated.

TCRdb redid the calling of the multiplex PCR reads with MiXCR, one entry per CDR3 protein. The sample includes over 250,000 distinct CDR3 sequences, about 33% of them seen just once. Germline lookup yields CDR1 MNHEY and CDR2 SMNVEV (reference sequence). The CDR3 spans 14 residues. V lost 5 bases and J lost 4; bases outside the gene matches: 3. The chain carries TRBV27 and TRBJ1-5, with 9 bases lining up with TRBD1. The sequenced sample was axillary lymph node tissue. This receptor was obtained from a female donor with breast cancer. Some clones in this sample may be carry-over from other donors' samples. The CDR3 nucleotides are TGTGCCAGCAGTATTGGGACAGGGAATCAGCCCCAGCATTTT. Translated: CASSIGTGNQPQHF.